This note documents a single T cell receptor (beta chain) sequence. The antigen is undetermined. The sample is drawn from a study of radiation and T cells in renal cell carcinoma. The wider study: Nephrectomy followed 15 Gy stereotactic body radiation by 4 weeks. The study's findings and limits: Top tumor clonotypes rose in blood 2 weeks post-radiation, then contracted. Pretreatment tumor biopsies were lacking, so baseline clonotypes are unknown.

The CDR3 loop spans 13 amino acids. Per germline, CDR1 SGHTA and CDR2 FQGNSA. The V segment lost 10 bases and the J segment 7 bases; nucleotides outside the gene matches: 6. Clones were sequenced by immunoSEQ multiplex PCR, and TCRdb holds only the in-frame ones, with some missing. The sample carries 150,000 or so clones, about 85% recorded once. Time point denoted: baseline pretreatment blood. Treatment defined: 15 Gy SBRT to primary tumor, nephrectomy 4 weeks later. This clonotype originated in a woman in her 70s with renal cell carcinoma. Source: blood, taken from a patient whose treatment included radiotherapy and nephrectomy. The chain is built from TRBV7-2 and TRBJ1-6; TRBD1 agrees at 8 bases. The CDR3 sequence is CAIVTGVNSPLHF. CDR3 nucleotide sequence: TGTGCCATAGTGACAGGGGTAAATTCACCCCTCCACTTT.